This passage covers 7 T cell receptor beta chains from one sample sequenced in a study of tumor and adjacent non-tumor tissue in lung cancer. The template was RNA from unsorted bulk tissue. TCRbeta libraries were built with three rounds of nested PCR, modified from ARM-PCR. Via MiXCR, TCRdb re-called the multiplex PCR reads, giving one row per CDR3 protein. Of some 77,000 distinct CDR3 sequences in the sample, 65% to 75% were seen once. Input material: lung tumor tissue. Receptors originate from a woman in her sixties or seventies with non-small cell lung cancer.

A note on this clonotype: A much larger clone is a single base away; this may be a read error. The chain carries TRBV10-3 and TRBJ1-3; D unresolved. V lost 6 bases, J lost 3 bases, and 9 bases lay in between. Germline assignment: CDR1 ENHRY and CDR2 SYGVKD. The CDR3 contains 13 residues. The CDR3 region is CAIRPTLGNTIYF. The CDR3 DNA reads TGTGCCATCAGACCCACACTTGGAAACACCATATATTTT.

For this clonotype: Possible read error: a much larger clone is one base away. This chain uses TRBV29-1 with TRBJ1-2; possibly TRBD1 for D (5 bases). This CDR3 is 12 amino acids long. The germline gives CDR1 SQVTM, CDR2 ANQGSEA. Trimming stripped 6 bases from V and 4 bases from J, with 12 bases between. CDR3 sequence reads: CSVGTGVYGYTF. As DNA, the CDR3 is TGCAGCGTGGGGACCGGGGTCTATGGCTACACCTTC.

With respect to this clonotype: Because the CDR3 is missing its conserved closing phenylalanine or tryptophan, this is likely a read error. The genes are TRBV12-3 or TRBV12-4 and TRBJ2-4; D remains ambiguous. The CDR3 is 13 residues long. The CDR3 loop is CVSRPQMGNIQYL. The CDR3 DNA is TGTGTCAGCAGACCCCAGATGGGAAACATTCAGTACTTG.

This clonotype has just a few counts. The V and J genes are TRBV18 and TRBJ1-2; TRBD1 matches at 10 bases. Germline V gene sequence: CDR1 KGHSH, CDR2 LQKENI. The CDR3 is 14 amino acids. Trimming took 3 bases from V and 4 from J; bases not matched to a gene: 2. This chain's CDR3 is CASSPGQGSYGYTF. In nucleotides, the CDR3 is TGTGCCAGCTCACCGGGACAGGGGAGCTATGGCTACACCTTC. The full variable domain, completed using reference TRBV18 and TRBJ1-2, is NAGVMQNPRHLVRRRGQEARLRCSPMKGHSHVYWYRQLPEEGLKFMVYLQKENIIDESGMPKERFSAEFPKEGPSILRIQQVVRGDSAAYFCASSPGQGSYGYTFGSGTRLTVV.

This chain links TRBV29-1 with TRBJ1-6; TRBD1 is a possible D gene (6 bases). V lost 4 bases and J 15 bases, leaving 19 bases between the germline ends. CDR3 length: 13 residues. Looked up from germline, CDR1 is SQVTM and CDR2 is ANQGSEA. Here the CDR3 reads CSVATGQNLLLHF. DNA for the CDR3: TGCAGCGTTGCGACAGGCCAAAATTTACTCCTCCACTTT.

About this clonotype itself: A much larger clone lies one base from this, so it may be a read error. This sequence joins TRBV6-1 and TRBJ1-2; D perhaps matches TRBD1 (6 bases). CDR3 length: 13 amino acids. The germline CDR1 and CDR2 sequences are MNHNS and SASEGT. CDR3 DNA: TGTGCCAGCAGTGACCGGACAGCATATGGCCACACCTTC. This translates into CASSDRTAYGHTF.

As to this clonotype: It is likely a read error, because the conserved phenylalanine at the end of the CDR3 is missing. The chain recombines TRBV29-1 with TRBJ2-1; either TRBD1 or TRBD2 may supply D (5 bases each). Germline assignment: CDR1 SQVTM and CDR2 ANQGSEA. The CDR3 is 14 residues long. This chain's CDR3 is CSVQTRTIYNEQFL. The CDR3 nucleotides are TGTAGCGTCCAAACCAGGACAATCTACAATGAGCAGTTCTTA.